The entry that follows covers one TCR beta chain sequence. This clone may be a read error of a much larger clone one base away. Trimming took 6 bases from V and 5 from J, leaving 11 bases between them. Germline V gene sequence: CDR1 SQVTM, CDR2 ANQGSEA. The CDR3 is 11 residues long. TCRdb reanalysed the 5' RACE reads using MiXCR and keeps one entry per CDR3 protein. The data show about 220,000 distinct CDR3 sequences, with approximately 7.1% seen just once and 13% to 15% held by the top ten. These data are taken from a study of identical twins. This sample was also put to use in a study of T cells expressing NK-cell markers.

The source material was CD8+ T cells sorted from blood. The clonotype was recovered from a woman in her late teens or twenties in good health. V gene TRBV29-1 combines with J gene TRBJ2-7; D not resolved. The CDR3 DNA follows: TGCAGCGTCTATGACAAGGACGAGCAGTACTTC. Its translation is CSVYDKDEQYF.